Listed here are 10 T cell receptor beta chains from one sample, sequenced in a study of blood T cell repertoires in COVID-19. TCRdb's copy holds only in-frame clones and misses some; the assay was immunoSEQ multiplex PCR. This table has around 19,000 clones, approximately 91% appearing once. Sequenced material: peripheral blood. The receptors here all came from a human donor in a cohort sampled during active COVID-19.

The chain combines TRBV2 with TRBJ1-5; tentatively, D is TRBD1 (5 bases). Trimming pared 8 bases from V and 2 bases from J, leaving 13 bases between. The CDR3 extends over 14 amino acids. The V gene's germline CDR1 is SNHLY and CDR2 FYNNEI. CDR3 residues: CASSNWGGNQPQHF. CDR3 coding DNA: TGTGCCAGCTCAAACTGGGGCGGCAATCAGCCCCAGCATTTT.

The gene calls are TRBV28 and TRBJ2-7; a possible D gene is TRBD1 (5 bases). Germline loops: CDR1 MDHEN, CDR2 SYDVKM. This CDR3 is 13 amino acids long. V was shortened by 6 bases and J by 2 bases, with 11 bases between the two germline ends. CDR3 DNA: TGTGCCAGCAGAACTCGACAGACCTACGAGCAGTACTTC. Protein: CASRTRQTYEQYF.

This chain links TRBV11-1 with TRBJ2-1; perhaps TRBD2 as D (7 bases). V dropped 5 bases and J dropped 12 bases, with 26 bases sitting between them. The CDR3 length is 16 residues. Germline loops: CDR1 SGHAT, CDR2 FQDESV (reference sequence). CDR3 DNA sequence: TGTGCCAGCAGCCCGGGGGGCGGATACCCTACAATGAGGCAGTTCTTC. Amino acids: CASSPGGGYPTMRQFF.

The chain is built from TRBV6-2 or TRBV6-3 and TRBJ2-7; D is unclear. V lost 4 bases, J lost 0 bases, and 13 bases lay in between. There are 15 residues in the CDR3. Germline V lookup: CDR1 MNHEY, CDR2 SVGEGT. The CDR3 here is CASSSPATYSYEQYF. The CDR3 region has the DNA TGTGCCAGCAGTTCTCCTGCCACCTACTCCTACGAGCAGTACTTC.

The chain employs TRBV5-1 and TRBJ2-7, with D unresolved. The germline V gene has CDR1 SGHRS and CDR2 YFSETQ. V gave up 1 base and J gave up 2 bases, with 7 bases separating them. The CDR3 spans 13 residues. CDR3 coding DNA: TGCGCCAGCAGCTTGCGTCTTACCTACGAGCAGTACTTC. Protein product: CASSLRLTYEQYF.

This rearrangement joins TRBV19 to TRBJ1-2; 7 bases agree with TRBD1. The germline V gene encodes CDR1 LNHDA and CDR2 SQIVND (reference sequence). Trimming at V came to 4 bases and at J to 5 bases, leaving 4 bases not matched to a gene. The length of the CDR3 is 13 residues. The CDR3: CASSNDRDYGYTF. The CDR3 DNA reads as TGTGCCAGTAGTAACGACAGGGATTATGGCTACACCTTC.

Written as DNA, the CDR3 is TGCAGCGTTGAACGTGGCACAGATACGCAGTATTTT. Translated, it gives CSVERGTDTQYF. This chain joins TRBV29-1 and TRBJ2-3; no firm D call. CDR3 length equals 12 residues. Germline CDR1 is SQVTM and CDR2 is ANQGSEA. V was shortened by 2 bases and J by 1 base, with 4 bases between the two germline ends.

The chain carries TRBV6-2 or TRBV6-3 and TRBJ2-3, with a weak D call TRBD2 (6 bases). The CDR3 sequence is 15 residues long. The V gene lost 1 base and the J gene lost 2 bases, with 10 bases spanning the gap. CDR1 is MNHEY, CDR2 SVGEGT, per germline. CDR3 in DNA: TGTGCCAGCAGTTACTTAGCGGAGGTCACAGATACGCAGTATTTT. Its protein is CASSYLAEVTDTQYF.

V is TRBV9 and J is TRBJ2-5; 9 bases align to TRBD2. Germline V CDR1 and CDR2: SGDLS, YYNGEE. The V segment lost 3 bases and the J segment 0 bases; nucleotides outside the gene matches: 9. The CDR3 length is 17 residues. The CDR3 sequence is CASSAYGTSSYQETQYF. Written as DNA, the CDR3 is TGTGCCAGCAGCGCTTACGGGACTAGCTCGTACCAAGAGACCCAGTACTTC.

J is TRBJ1-6 and V is TRBV9; a weak D match, TRBD1 (6 bases). This CDR3 comprises 16 residues. From germline, CDR1 is SGDLS and CDR2 YYNGEE. Trimming cost V 0 bases and J 7 bases, with 14 bases left between them. This CDR3 reads CASSVDPTGINSPLHF. CDR3 sequence (DNA): TGTGCCAGCAGCGTAGACCCCACAGGGATAAATTCACCCCTCCACTTT.